A selection of T cell receptor beta chains follows, all from one sample in a study of blood T cell repertoires in COVID-19. Only in-frame clones appear in the TCRdb table, and some are missing; sequencing was by immunoSEQ multiplex PCR. The data contain roughly 70,000 clones, 88% of them singletons. Sequenced input: peripheral blood. These receptor sequences come from a human donor in a cohort sampled during active COVID-19. Both conserved end residues are part of each CDR3. The order of the fields is clone size, J gene, D gene, V gene, CDR3 DNA, CDR3 protein. D genes are given only for firm matches. Rows may omit the clone size; those that give it use once, few, many or a size class.

>.|TRBJ2-1|.|TRBV6-5
TGTGCCAGCAGTTACCTGGACAGTGAGCAGTTCTTC
CASSYLDSEQFF
>.|TRBJ2-1|.|TRBV7-2
TGTGCCAGCAGCCTTTATGAGCAGTTCTTC
CASSLYEQFF
>.|TRBJ2-5|TRBD2|TRBV11-2
TGTGCCAGCAGCTTAGATACTAGCGGGACCGAGACCCAGTACTTC
CASSLDTSGTETQYF
>.|TRBJ2-7|.|TRBV9
TGTGCCAGCAGCGCGACAGTCGTCCCCCTCGAGCAGTACTTC
CASSATVVPLEQYF
>.|TRBJ2-2|.|TRBV6-5
TGTGCCAGCAGGAAAGGAGGGGGCAATACCGGGGAGCTGTTTTTT
CASRKGGGNTGELFF
>.|TRBJ2-6|.|TRBV19
TGTGCCAGTAGTATTCTGGCCTCTGGGGCCAACGTCCTGACTTTC
CASSILASGANVLTF
>.|TRBJ2-5|TRBD1|TRBV24-1
TGTGCCACCAGTGGACACGGGACAGGGGAAGAGACCCAGTACTTC
CATSGHGTGEETQYF
>.|TRBJ1-6|.|TRBV5-5
TGTGCCAGCAGCTCGGTCCCCCTGCGTTCCTATAATTCACCCCTCCACTTT
CASSSVPLRSYNSPLHF
>.|TRBJ2-2|.|TRBV5-1
TGCGCCAGCAGCTTTGCGGGGATCGGCGGGGAGCTGTTTTTT
CASSFAGIGGELFF
>.|TRBJ2-3|TRBD2|TRBV5-6
TGTGCCAGCAGCTTAGGACTAGCATCTAGCACAGATACGCAGTATTTT
CASSLGLASSTDTQYF
>.|TRBJ1-4|.|TRBV6-5
TGTGCCAGCAGTTACTCGAATCGGGGGGAAAAACTGTTTTTT
CASSYSNRGEKLFF
>.|TRBJ2-1|.|TRBV7-2
TGTGCCAGCAGCTTAGTGGGTTCCGGGGGAGGATACAATGAGCAGTTCTTC
CASSLVGSGGGYNEQFF
>.|TRBJ2-5|TRBD1|TRBV27
TGTGCCAGCAGTTCCCTCCTCTCCTTTAATACAGGGGGCTTTTTGGAGACCCAGTACTTC
CASSSLLSFNTGGFLETQYF
>.|TRBJ2-7|.|TRBV2
TGTGCCAGCAGATCTAGGTCCGCCATTTACGAGCAGTACTTC
CASRSRSAIYEQYF
>.|TRBJ2-7|TRBD1|TRBV10-1
TGCGCCAGCAGTGAGGACCCGGGACAGGGGTTCGACGAGCAGTACTTC
CASSEDPGQGFDEQYF
>.|TRBJ2-5|.|TRBV2
TGTGCCAGCGAACGACTCAGGGGCCGGGAGACCCAGTACTTC
CASERLRGRETQYF
>.|TRBJ2-7|TRBD2|TRBV6-5
TGTGCCAGCAGTCGGCGGGAGGACTACGAGCAGTACTTC
CASSRREDYEQYF
>.|TRBJ1-2|TRBD1|TRBV3-1/TRBV3-2
TGTGCCAGCAGCCAAGATAACAGGGGCTATGGCTACACCTTC
CASSQDNRGYGYTF
>.|TRBJ1-4|TRBD1|TRBV28
TGTGCCAGCAGTTGGGGACAGGGAAATGAAAAACTGTTTTTT
CASSWGQGNEKLFF
>.|TRBJ1-6|.|TRBV5-1
TGCGCCAGCAGCTTGGCACCCTTGCAGGGTTCACCCCTCCACTTT
CASSLAPLQGSPLHF
>.|TRBJ1-5|TRBD1|TRBV5-1
TGCGCCAGCAGCCAAACAGGGGGGCAACAGCCCCAGCATTTT
CASSQTGGQQPQHF
>once|TRBJ1-2|.|TRBV6-5
TGTGCCAGCAGCCCAAGGCAGGGACTCTATGGCTACACCTTC
CASSPRQGLYGYTF
>.|TRBJ2-6|TRBD1|TRBV5-1
TGCGCCAGCAGTCAAGATCCGGGACAGTCCTCTGGGGCCAACGTCCTGACTTTC
CASSQDPGQSSGANVLTF
>few|TRBJ1-2|.|TRBV10-3
TGTGCCATCAGTGGGGGGGAAAACTATGGCTACACCTTC
CAISGGENYGYTF
>.|TRBJ2-1|TRBD2|TRBV5-1
TGCGCCAGCAGCTTGGCGGGAGGGACTTACAATGAGCAGTTCTTC
CASSLAGGTYNEQFF
>.|TRBJ1-1|.|TRBV19
TGTGCCAGTAGAAATCAGAGGGACACTGAAGCTTTCTTT
CASRNQRDTEAFF
>.|TRBJ2-7|.|TRBV7-9
TGTGCCAGCAGCTCCCAATACGAGCAGTACTTC
CASSSQYEQYF
>.|TRBJ1-5|.|TRBV4-1
TGCGCCAGCAGCCAAGATGGCACGGGGTTCGGCAATCAGCCCCAGCATTTT
CASSQDGTGFGNQPQHF
>.|TRBJ2-3|.|TRBV6-5
TGTGCCAGCAGGAAAACCCGGGACAACGGGGATACGCAGTATTTT
CASRKTRDNGDTQYF
>.|TRBJ2-3|.|TRBV9
TGTGCCAGCAGCGTAGGAGTGGAGGACAGCACAGATACGCAGTATTTT
CASSVGVEDSTDTQYF
>once|TRBJ2-7|.|TRBV2
TGTGCCAGCAAGGCTAGCGCCTACGAGCAGTACTTC
CASKASAYEQYF
>.|TRBJ2-3|.|TRBV9
TGTGCCAGCAGCCCCCTTTCGGATACGCAGTATTTT
CASSPLSDTQYF
>.|TRBJ2-5|.|TRBV18
TGTGCCAGCTCACGGACAGAGGTCCAAGAGACCCAGTACTTC
CASSRTEVQETQYF
>.|TRBJ1-4|TRBD1|TRBV4-2
TGTGCCAGCAGCCAACTTACCCAGGGGGCGGGTGAAAAACTGTTTTTT
CASSQLTQGAGEKLFF
>few|TRBJ2-2|TRBD1|TRBV7-9
TGTGCCAGCAGCGAAGACAGGGGGCGTGGGACCGGGGAGCTGTTTTTT
CASSEDRGRGTGELFF
>once|TRBJ2-5|TRBD2|TRBV29-1
TGCAGCGGAGCGGGATCGGGAGAGACCCAGTACTTC
CSGAGSGETQYF
>.|TRBJ2-3|.|TRBV5-6
TGTGCCAGCAGCTCCCGGATTGTTAGACTCACAGATACGCAGTATTTT
CASSSRIVRLTDTQYF
>.|TRBJ2-5|.|TRBV6-5
TGTGCCTCTAGCACCCCCCGGGAGACCCAGTACTTC
CASSTPRETQYF
>.|TRBJ2-2|TRBD2|TRBV18
TGTGCCAGCTCACGTGGGACTAGCTACACCGGGGAGCTGTTTTTT
CASSRGTSYTGELFF
>.|TRBJ1-2|TRBD1|TRBV6-5
TGTGCCAGCACGGGACAGAACTATGGCTACACCTTC
CASTGQNYGYTF
>.|TRBJ2-5|.|TRBV7-9
TGTGCCAGCAGCTTAGCGAGAGGCTTCCAAGAGACCCAGTACTTC
CASSLARGFQETQYF
>.|TRBJ1-1|.|TRBV25-1
TGTGCCAGCAGTGATCACCGCCCAGAATACACTGAAGCTTTCTTT
CASSDHRPEYTEAFF
>.|TRBJ1-2|.|TRBV5-1
TGCGCCAGCAGCAACGGGACTGGGAACTATGGCTACACCTTC
CASSNGTGNYGYTF
>.|TRBJ2-2|.|TRBV14
TGTGCCAGCAGCCTGCGCCGGGGGGCGGGCTTCGAGGGGGAGCTGTTTTTT
CASSLRRGAGFEGELFF
>.|TRBJ1-5|TRBD1|TRBV2
TGTGCCAGCAGTAGACAGGGGAACAATCAGCCCCAGCATTTT
CASSRQGNNQPQHF
>.|TRBJ2-5|.|TRBV3-1/TRBV3-2
TGTGCCAGCAGCCAAGGATACAGGGCGCGCGGTTCAGAGACCCAGTACTTC
CASSQGYRARGSETQYF
>.|TRBJ2-1|TRBD2|TRBV11-3
TGTGCCAGCAGCCCCGACGGACTAGCGGCCTCCTACAATGAGCAGTTCTTC
CASSPDGLAASYNEQFF
>.|TRBJ2-2|TRBD1|TRBV11-2
TGTGCCAGCAGCTATCCTGCAGGGACAAGGGGGCACGGGGAGCTGTTTTTT
CASSYPAGTRGHGELFF
>.|TRBJ1-3|.|TRBV5-6
TGTGCCAGCAGCCCCGGAACCGGGAGGGGTGCTGGAAACACCATATATTTT
CASSPGTGRGAGNTIYF
>.|TRBJ2-4|TRBD1|TRBV28
TGTGCCAGCAGCCCCCCCCCGGGACAGGGTAAGGAAAACATTCAGTACTTC
CASSPPPGQGKENIQYF
>few|TRBJ2-1|.|TRBV30
TGTGCCTGGAGGGGAGTGGGGGGAGCCTACAATGAGCAGTTCTTC
CAWRGVGGAYNEQFF
>.|TRBJ2-1|TRBD2|TRBV5-6
TGTGCCAGCAGTCCCGGACTAGCCTATGAGCAGTTCTTC
CASSPGLAYEQFF
>once|TRBJ1-2|.|TRBV21-1
TGTGCCAGCACCTGGGACAGGGAATTTGTTGGCTACACCTTC
CASTWDREFVGYTF